This is a list of T cell receptor beta chains from one sample in a study of blood T cell repertoires in COVID-19. Measured with immunoSEQ multiplex PCR; TCRdb has only the in-frame clones, and not every one. The sample lists 450,000 to 500,000 clones, about 88% occurring once. The sample was PBMCs or T cells enriched from blood (not recorded which). The source is a woman between 55 and 75 years old who had recovered from COVID-19. Both conserved end residues are part of each CDR3. A D gene is named only where the DNA matches it firmly. The listing skips clone size in some rows; elsewhere it reads once, few, many or a size class.

d_call j_call clone_size v_call cdr3_nt cdr3_aa
- TRBJ1-1 once TRBV19 TGTGCCAGTAGTATAGCCGGGGGGAGGTCTGTCACTGAAGCTTTCTTT CASSIAGGRSVTEAFF
TRBD2 TRBJ2-3 - TRBV4-1 TGCGCCAGCAGCCAAGAAGGGACTAGCGGTGATACGCAGTATTTT CASSQEGTSGDTQYF
- TRBJ2-1 - TRBV28 TGTGCCACTTCAGGGGATGAGCAGTTCTTC CATSGDEQFF
- TRBJ1-5 - TRBV2 TGTGCCAGCAAAGAGGACTTAAGCGGGCAGCCCCAGCATTTT CASKEDLSGQPQHF
- TRBJ2-3 - TRBV24-1 TGTGCCACCGCGGGGCTAGCATCAGATACGCAGTATTTT CATAGLASDTQYF
- TRBJ1-5 - TRBV24-1 TGTGCCACCAGTTGGCACACCAATCAGCCCCAGCATTTT CATSWHTNQPQHF
- TRBJ2-7 - TRBV6-5 TGTGCCAGCACCTCAAGGCAGGGTTTCTACGAGCAGTACTTC CASTSRQGFYEQYF
TRBD1 TRBJ1-1 - TRBV29-1 TGCAGCGTTGCGACAGGGGTAGGTGAAGCTTTCTTT CSVATGVGEAFF
- TRBJ2-3 - TRBV3-1/TRBV3-2 TGTGCCAGCAGCCCACAGGGCCTAAGCACAGATACGCAGTATTTT CASSPQGLSTDTQYF
- TRBJ1-1 once TRBV6-5 TGTGCCAGCAGACAGGGAGTAGTATCTGTTCCCTTT CASRQGVVSVPF
TRBD2 TRBJ2-3 - TRBV5-4 TGTGCCAGCAGCCCCTTAGCGGGGGGGACAGATACGCAGTATTTT CASSPLAGGTDTQYF
TRBD1 TRBJ2-1 few TRBV29-1 TGCAGCGTTGGACAGGGGGGGTTCTACAATGAGCAGTTCTTC CSVGQGGFYNEQFF
TRBD1 TRBJ1-1 - TRBV7-8 TGTGCCAGCAGCGCCCGACAGGGGACGAACACTGAAGCTTTCTTT CASSARQGTNTEAFF
TRBD1 TRBJ2-1 - TRBV6-5 TGTGCCAGCACGGACAGGGGCTATAATGAGCAGTTCTTC CASTDRGYNEQFF
TRBD1 TRBJ1-2 - TRBV27 TGTGCCAGCAGTCCACTCTACAGGGGGCCATCCTATGGCTACACCTTC CASSPLYRGPSYGYTF
TRBD1 TRBJ1-6 - TRBV19 TGTGCCAGTAGTGGGGACAGGGATAATTCACCCCTCCACTTT CASSGDRDNSPLHF
- TRBJ1-5 - TRBV19 TGTGCCAGTAGTGATTCAGGGTTGAATCAGCCCCAGCATTTT CASSDSGLNQPQHF
TRBD1 TRBJ1-4 - TRBV2 TGTGCCAGCAGTCAGCCGGGACAGGAGAACAAACTGTTTTTT CASSQPGQENKLFF
- TRBJ1-5 - TRBV19 TGTGCCAGTGGGACATTTAGCAATCAGCCCCAGCATTTT CASGTFSNQPQHF
- TRBJ1-6 once TRBV4-1 TGCGCCAGCAGCCAAGAAAGCTTGGGGCTACCCCTCCACTTT CASSQESLGLPLHF
TRBD2 TRBJ2-1 - TRBV2 TGTGCCAGCCGCCAGGGACTAGCGGGGGCCACTGAGCAGTTCTTC CASRQGLAGATEQFF
TRBD1 TRBJ1-4 - TRBV19 TGTGCCAGTAGTTCCCACAGGGGGGAGAGCTACGAAAAACTGTTTTTT CASSSHRGESYEKLFF
- TRBJ1-5 - TRBV6-2/TRBV6-3 TGTGCCAGCAGTTACCGACAGGCATCATCGCATCAGCCCCAGCATTTT CASSYRQASSHQPQHF
- TRBJ1-3 - TRBV11-2 TGTGCCAGCAGCTTTACCGAGTCTGGAAACACCATATATTTT CASSFTESGNTIYF
- TRBJ1-6 - TRBV9 TGTGCCAGCAGTGGTTACTCCGGGGTTTCACCCCTCCACTTT CASSGYSGVSPLHF
TRBD1 TRBJ1-3 - TRBV7-6 TGTGCCAGCAGCTTAGTCCGGACAGGGTTTTCCACTGGAAACACCATATATTTT CASSLVRTGFSTGNTIYF